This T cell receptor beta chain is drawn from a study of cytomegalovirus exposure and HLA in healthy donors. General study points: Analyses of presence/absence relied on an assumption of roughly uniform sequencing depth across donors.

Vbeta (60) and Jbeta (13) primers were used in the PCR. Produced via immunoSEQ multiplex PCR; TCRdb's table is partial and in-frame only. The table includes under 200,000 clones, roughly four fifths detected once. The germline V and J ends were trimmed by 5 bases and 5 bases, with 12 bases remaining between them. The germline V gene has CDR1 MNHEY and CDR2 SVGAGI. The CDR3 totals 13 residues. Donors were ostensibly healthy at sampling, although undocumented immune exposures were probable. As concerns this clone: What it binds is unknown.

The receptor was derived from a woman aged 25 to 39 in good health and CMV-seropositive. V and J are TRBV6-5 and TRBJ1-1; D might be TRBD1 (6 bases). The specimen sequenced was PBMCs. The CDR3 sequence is CASSDYRETEAFF. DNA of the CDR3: TGTGCCAGCAGTGACTACAGGGAAACTGAAGCTTTCTTT.